The clone carrying this T cell receptor (beta chain) was found many times. Its matching antigen is unknown. Germline V gene sequence: CDR1 SQVTM, CDR2 ANQGSEA. This CDR3 contains 15 residues. Trimming at V came to 2 bases and at J to 4 bases, leaving 8 bases not matched to a gene. TCRdb redid the calling of the RT-PCR reads with MiXCR, one entry per CDR3 protein. The sample yields approximately 490,000 distinct CDR3 sequences, 6% to 9% seen once. This sample was taken from a study of response to subunit inactivated influenza vaccine. General observations from the study: New T cells are recruited in small numbers by each seasonal influenza vaccination, according to the authors' suggestion.

The sample was PBMCs from blood, taken around 25 months after vaccination. V gene TRBV29-1 combines with J gene TRBJ2-3, with 8 bases identical to TRBD2. This receptor was obtained from a man aged 50-75 years who received an inactivated influenza vaccine. CDR3 in DNA: TGCAGCGTTGAAAAGGCTACTAGCGGTTCAGATACGCAGTATTTT. It is translated as CSVEKATSGSDTQYF.